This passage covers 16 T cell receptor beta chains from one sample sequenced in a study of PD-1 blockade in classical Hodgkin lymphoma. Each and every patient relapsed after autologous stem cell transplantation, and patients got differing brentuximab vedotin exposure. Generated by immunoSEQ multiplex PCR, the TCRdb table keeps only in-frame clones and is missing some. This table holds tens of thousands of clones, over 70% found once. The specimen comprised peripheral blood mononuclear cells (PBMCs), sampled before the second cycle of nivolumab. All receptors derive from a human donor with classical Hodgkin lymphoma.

The CDR3, as DNA: TGTGCCAGCAGCCAACGAGGGGGAGCCCAGCCCCAGCATTTT. It translates to CASSQRGGAQPQHF. The V and J genes are TRBV6-6 and TRBJ1-5; a weak D match, TRBD1 (6 bases). The germline V gene has CDR1 MNHNY and CDR2 SVGAGI (reference sequence). The CDR3 extends over 14 amino acids. With 6 bases removed from V and 7 bases from J, the gap between germline ends came to 16 bases.

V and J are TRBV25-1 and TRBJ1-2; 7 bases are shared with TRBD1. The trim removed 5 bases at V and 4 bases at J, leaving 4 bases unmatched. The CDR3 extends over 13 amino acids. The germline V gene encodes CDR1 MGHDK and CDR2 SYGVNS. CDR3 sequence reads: CASSPDRVYGYTF. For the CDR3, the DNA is TGTGCCAGCAGTCCCGACAGGGTCTATGGCTACACCTTC.

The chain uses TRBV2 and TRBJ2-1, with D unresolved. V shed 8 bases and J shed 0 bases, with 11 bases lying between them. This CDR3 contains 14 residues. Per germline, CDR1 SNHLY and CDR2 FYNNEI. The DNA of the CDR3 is TGTGCCAGCGGCCGCTCGAGCTCCTACAATGAGCAGTTCTTC. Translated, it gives CASGRSSSYNEQFF.

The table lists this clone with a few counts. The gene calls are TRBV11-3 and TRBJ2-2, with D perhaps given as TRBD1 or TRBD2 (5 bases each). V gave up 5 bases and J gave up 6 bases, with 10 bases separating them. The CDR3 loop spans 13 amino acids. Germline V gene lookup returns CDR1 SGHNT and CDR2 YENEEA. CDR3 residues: CASSLRDPGELFF. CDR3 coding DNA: TGTGCCAGCAGCCTTAGGGACCCCGGGGAGCTGTTTTTT.

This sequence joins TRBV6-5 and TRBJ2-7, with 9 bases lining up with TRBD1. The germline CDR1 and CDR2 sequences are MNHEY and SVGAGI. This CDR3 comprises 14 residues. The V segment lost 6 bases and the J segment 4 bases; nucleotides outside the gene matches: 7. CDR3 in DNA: TGTGCCAGCAGCGCCGGGACAGGGTTGTACGAGCAGTACTTC. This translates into CASSAGTGLYEQYF.

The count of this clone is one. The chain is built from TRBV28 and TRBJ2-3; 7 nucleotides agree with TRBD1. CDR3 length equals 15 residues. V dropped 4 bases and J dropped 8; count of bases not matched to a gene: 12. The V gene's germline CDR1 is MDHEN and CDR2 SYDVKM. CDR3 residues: CASSSPGTAVGTQYF. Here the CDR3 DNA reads TGTGCCAGCAGTTCCCCGGGGACAGCCGTGGGTACGCAGTATTTT. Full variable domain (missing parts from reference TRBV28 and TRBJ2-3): DVKVTQSSRYLVKRTGEKVFLECVQDMDHENMFWYRQDPGLGLRLIYFSYDVKMKEKGDIPEGYSVSREKKERFSLILESASTNQTSMYLCASSSPGTAVGTQYFGPGTRLTVL.

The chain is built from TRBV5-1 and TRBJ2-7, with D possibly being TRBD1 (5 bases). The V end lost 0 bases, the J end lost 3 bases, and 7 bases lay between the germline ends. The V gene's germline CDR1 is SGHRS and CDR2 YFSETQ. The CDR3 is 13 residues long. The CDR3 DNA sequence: TGCGCCAGCAGCTTGGAGACAGACTACGAGCAGTACTTC. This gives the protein CASSLETDYEQYF.

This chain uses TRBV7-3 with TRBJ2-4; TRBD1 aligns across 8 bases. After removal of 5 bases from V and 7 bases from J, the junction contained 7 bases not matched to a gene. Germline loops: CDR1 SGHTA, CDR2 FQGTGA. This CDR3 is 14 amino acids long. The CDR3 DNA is TGTGCCAGCAGCCTTCAGGGGGCAGGGAACATTCAGTACTTC. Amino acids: CASSLQGAGNIQYF.

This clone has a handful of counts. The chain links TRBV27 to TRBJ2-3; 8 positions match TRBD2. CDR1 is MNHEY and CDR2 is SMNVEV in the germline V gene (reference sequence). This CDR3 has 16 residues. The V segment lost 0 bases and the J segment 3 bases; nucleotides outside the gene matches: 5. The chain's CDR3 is CASSLSPLAATDTQYF. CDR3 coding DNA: TGTGCCAGCAGTTTATCGCCACTAGCGGCGACAGATACGCAGTATTTT.

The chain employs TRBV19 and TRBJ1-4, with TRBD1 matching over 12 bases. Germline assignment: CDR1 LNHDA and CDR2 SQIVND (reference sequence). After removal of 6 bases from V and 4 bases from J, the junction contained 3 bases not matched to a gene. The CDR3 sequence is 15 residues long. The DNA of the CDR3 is TGTGCCAGTAGGGGACAGGGGGCGCGTAATGAAAAACTGTTTTTT. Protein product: CASRGQGARNEKLFF.

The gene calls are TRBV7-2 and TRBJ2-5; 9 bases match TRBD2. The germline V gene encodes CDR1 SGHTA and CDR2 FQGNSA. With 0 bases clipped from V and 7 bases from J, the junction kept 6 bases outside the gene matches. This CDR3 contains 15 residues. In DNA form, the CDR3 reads TGTGCCAGCAGCTTAGCCCGGGGGCGGGAGGGGACCCAGTACTTC. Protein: CASSLARGREGTQYF.

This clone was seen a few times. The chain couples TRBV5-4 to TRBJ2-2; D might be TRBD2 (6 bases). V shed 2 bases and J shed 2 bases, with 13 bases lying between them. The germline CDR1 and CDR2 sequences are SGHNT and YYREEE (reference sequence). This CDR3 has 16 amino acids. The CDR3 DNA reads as TGTGCCAGCAGCTTCTGGCTAGCGCCAAACACCGGGGAGCTGTTTTTT. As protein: CASSFWLAPNTGELFF.

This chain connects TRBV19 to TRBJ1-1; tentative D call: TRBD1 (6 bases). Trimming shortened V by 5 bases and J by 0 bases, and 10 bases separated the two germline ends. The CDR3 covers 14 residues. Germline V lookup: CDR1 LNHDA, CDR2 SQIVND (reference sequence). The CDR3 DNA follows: TGTGCCAGTAGTGGCGACAGGCTGAACACTGAAGCTTTCTTT. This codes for CASSGDRLNTEAFF.

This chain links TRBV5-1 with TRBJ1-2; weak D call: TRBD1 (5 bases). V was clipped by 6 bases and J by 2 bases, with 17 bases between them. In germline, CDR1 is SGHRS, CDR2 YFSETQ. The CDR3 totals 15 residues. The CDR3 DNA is TGCGCCAGCACCCGAGGAGGGGAGGGGAACTATGGCTACACCTTC. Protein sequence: CASTRGGEGNYGYTF.

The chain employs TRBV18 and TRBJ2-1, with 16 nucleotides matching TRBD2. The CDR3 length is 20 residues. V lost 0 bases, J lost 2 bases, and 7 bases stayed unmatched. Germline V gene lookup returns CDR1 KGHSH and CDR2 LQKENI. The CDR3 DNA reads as TGTGCCAGCTCACCACCGTTTGGGACTAGCGGGGGGGCCGCCTACAATGAGCAGTTCTTC. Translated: CASSPPFGTSGGAAYNEQFF.

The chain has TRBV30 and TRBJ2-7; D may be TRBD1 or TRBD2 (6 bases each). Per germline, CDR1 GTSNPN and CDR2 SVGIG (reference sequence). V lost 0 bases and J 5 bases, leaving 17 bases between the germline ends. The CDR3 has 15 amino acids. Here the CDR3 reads CAWSVPGGDRHEQYF. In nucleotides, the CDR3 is TGTGCCTGGAGTGTACCCGGGGGCGACCGGCACGAGCAGTACTTC.